This T cell receptor beta chain was captured by sequencing in a study of CD8+ T cells in alopecia areata. This clone was seen a few times. Investigators isolated RNA and reverse transcribed it into cDNA to act as the sequencing template. Using immunoSEQ multiplex PCR, the repertoire was profiled, and TCRdb retains in-frame clones only, with some absent. Of around 140,000 clones listed, about half are singletons. V lost 6 bases to trimming and J lost 4 bases, with 15 bases between them. This CDR3 comprises 14 residues. The V gene's germline CDR1 is KGHSH and CDR2 LQKENI. The receptor's source is a human donor with alopecia areata. The chain carries TRBV18 and TRBJ1-2; the D gene is possibly TRBD1 (6 bases). The specimen was CD4+ T cells sorted from blood, collected at week 0. The CDR3 DNA is TGTGCCAGCTCCCAGGCAGGACAGTTCTATGGCTACACCTTC. Amino acid sequence: CASSQAGQFYGYTF.